Presented here are 6 T cell receptor beta chains from one specimen sequenced in a study of blood T cell repertoires in COVID-19. This table comes from immunoSEQ multiplex PCR, and its TCRdb copy is limited to in-frame clones, with some not included. The sample shows roughly 250,000 clones, roughly 85% of them seen only once. Material for sequencing was PBMCs or T cells enriched from blood (not recorded which). These receptors were taken from a woman between 25 and 40 years old who had recovered from COVID-19.

J is TRBJ1-5 and V is TRBV6-1; D unclear. The CDR3 length is 12 residues. Germline V gene data show CDR1 as MNHNS and CDR2 as SASEGT. Trimming took off 2 bases at V and 8 bases at J, with 7 bases between the two ends. The CDR3 protein is CASSEIAEPQHF. The CDR3 nucleotides are TGTGCCAGCAGTGAAATTGCGGAGCCCCAGCATTTT.

This chain links TRBV19 with TRBJ2-7; TRBD1 matches 8 bases. Germline V gene data show CDR1 as LNHDA and CDR2 as SQIVND (reference sequence). The CDR3 totals 14 residues. V lost 5 bases and J lost 2; bases outside the gene matches: 5. The CDR3 bases are TGTGCCAGTAGTCGGACAGGGAATGCCTACGAGCAGTACTTC. Residues: CASSRTGNAYEQYF.

The V call is TRBV15, the J call TRBJ2-1, with TRBD2 matching over 8 bases. The V gene's germline CDR1 is LNHNV and CDR2 YYDKDF (reference sequence). This CDR3 has 15 amino acids. V gave up 8 bases and J gave up 0 bases; unmatched junction bases: 6. The CDR3: CATYDGGGSYNEQFF. The DNA of the CDR3 is TGTGCCACCTACGACGGGGGGGGCTCCTACAATGAGCAGTTCTTC.

CDR3 loop: CASSVAGTSRETQYF. In DNA, the CDR3 is TGTGCCAGCAGCGTGGCCGGGACTAGCAGGGAGACCCAGTACTTC. This chain uses TRBV9 with TRBJ2-5, with 9 bases lining up with TRBD2. Looked up from germline, CDR1 is SGDLS and CDR2 is YYNGEE. The junction had 7 bases not matched to a gene; V was cut back by 2 bases and J by 5 bases. This CDR3 region has 15 residues.

CDR3 protein: CASRAGGLAGTGELFF. The CDR3 DNA reads as TGTGCCAGTAGGGCTGGGGGGCTAGCGGGAACCGGGGAGCTGTTTTTT. V usage is TRBV19 and J usage is TRBJ2-2, with 9 bases fitting TRBD2. V lost 6 bases to trimming and J lost 5 bases; unmatched junction nucleotides: 10. Per germline, CDR1 LNHDA and CDR2 SQIVND (reference sequence). The CDR3 length is 16 residues.

This clone was counted a few times. The rearrangement joins TRBV7-8 to TRBJ1-4; 7 nucleotides align to TRBD1. After removal of 5 bases from V and 7 bases from J, the junction contained 19 bases not matched to a gene. The germline V gene has CDR1 SGHVS and CDR2 FQNEAQ. CDR3 length: 18 residues. The CDR3 DNA reads TGTGCCAGCAGCCGAGCCGGGACAGAAGTACTTAGGGGTGAAAAACTGTTTTTT. Translation: CASSRAGTEVLRGEKLFF.